These 4 T cell receptor beta chains came from one sample sequenced in a study of blood T cell repertoires in COVID-19. Method: immunoSEQ multiplex PCR; TCRdb's copy keeps in-frame clones and lacks some. The sample carries roughly 59,000 clones, 70% to 85% recorded once. What was sequenced was peripheral blood. These TCRs come from a man older than 75 with acute or convalescent COVID-19.

V usage is TRBV5-5 and J usage is TRBJ1-1; 11 positions agree with TRBD1. Germline CDR1 is SGHKS and CDR2 is YYEKEE (reference sequence). V lost 4 bases, J lost 3 bases, and 11 bases stayed unmatched. This CDR3 is 17 amino acids long. CDR3 amino acids: CASSPGTGGRRDTEAFF. DNA of the CDR3: TGTGCCAGCAGCCCTGGGACAGGGGGACGAAGAGACACTGAAGCTTTCTTT.

This chain links TRBV6-5 with TRBJ2-5; 8 nucleotides align to TRBD2. In germline, CDR1 is MNHEY, CDR2 SVGAGI. This CDR3 has 14 residues. Trimming cost V 5 bases and J 1 base; bases outside gene matches: 3. CDR3 DNA sequence: TGTGCCAGCAGTCTACTAGCGGTCCAAGAGACCCAGTACTTC. This gives the protein CASSLLAVQETQYF.

The chain has TRBV29-1 and TRBJ1-4, with a tentative D call TRBD1 (6 bases). Trimming pared 4 bases from V and 11 bases from J, leaving 17 bases between. Germline loops: CDR1 SQVTM, CDR2 ANQGSEA. The CDR3 extends over 13 amino acids. The CDR3 sequence: CSVVQGSGGKLFF. CDR3 bases: TGCAGCGTTGTACAGGGTTCTGGTGGGAAACTGTTTTTT.

The chain employs TRBV11-3 and TRBJ2-2; maybe TRBD2 (6 bases). Looked up from germline, CDR1 is SGHNT and CDR2 is YENEEA. The CDR3 contains 17 residues. V gave up 0 bases and J gave up 3 bases, with 14 bases separating them. CDR3 in amino acids: CASSLDLGGSDTGELFF. For the CDR3, the DNA is TGTGCCAGCAGCTTAGATCTAGGAGGGTCGGACACCGGGGAGCTGTTTTTT. The whole variable domain, remainder taken from reference TRBV11-3 and TRBJ2-2, is EAGVVQSPRYKIIEKKQPVAFWCNPISGHNTLYWYLQNLGQGPELLIRYENEEAVDDSQLPKDRFSAERLKGVDSTLKIQPAELGDSAVYLCASSLDLGGSDTGELFFGEGSRLTVL.